Detailed here is one TCR beta chain. Its antigen target is currently unknown. Base qualities are missing; no much larger clone stands one base away. The data are from a study of cytomegalovirus exposure and HLA in healthy donors (dated by TCRdb to about 2017). For the study in its entirety: According to a later analysis, the approximately 120 validation repertoires were produced on the same platform as the 666 repertoires of the first cohort. Along with the approximately 600-subject first cohort, a separate validation cohort of over a hundred different subjects was used. The study was designed to test whether signatures of past pathogen exposure could be identified by cataloging public T cell receptors. To predict cytomegalovirus infection status, the study brought together high-throughput TCR immunosequencing, statistical association of individual TCRs with disease status, and machine learning. The research as a whole found: A later analysis had no HLA typing for the validation cohort, so co-occurrence there was scored across all 130 or so repertoires. According to the authors, the approach could potentially be generalized to other disease states and immunological phenotypes. Most TCR sequences were observed very rarely across donors, whereas some public TCRs were present in many individuals. A few of the identified cytomegalovirus-associated TCR beta chains were confirmed in vitro to be specific for cytomegalovirus antigens. Subsequent analysis determined that TCRs grouped into clusters in the first cohort also showed a tendency toward co-occurrence across the roughly 110 validation repertoires, and approximately 94% of cluster scores exceeded 0. In the study, 164 TCR beta chains were listed as associated with cytomegalovirus. The classifier was reported to diagnose cytomegalovirus status with high specificity and sensitivity in both the original and validation cohorts.

Receptor amplification or capture employed the immunoSEQ multiplex PCR assay. Concerning the study's data processing: A statistical classification framework was built to diagnose cytomegalovirus status from the catalog of TCR beta chain sequences. TCRdb re-hosts the immuneACCESS table, in-frame sequences only. Its copies lack some clones; in the studies checked, an unresolved V gene accounts for under half of them, and the cause for the rest is not known. That table is the source of V, J and clone size, and D and trimming were worked out from the DNA. Recorded for this sample are fewer than 400,000 clones; more than 80% of them occurred a single time. 0.75% to 0.85% of the sample is held by the ten biggest clonotypes. Separate from the roughly 700-subject first cohort, the validation cohort of roughly 110 subjects was the group to which the donors belonged. Germline trimming: 5 bases from V, 2 bases from J; junction bases outside gene matches: 9. Via the germline V gene (reference sequence), CDR1 is SEHNR and CDR2 FQNEAQ. The CDR3, from cysteine to phenylalanine, totals 17 residues. Just CDR3 DNA is preserved here, 51 bases in frame from base 1.

Sequenced input: PBMCs. This clonotype was sampled from a woman aged 18-29 years in good health and CMV-seronegative. The chain is encoded by TRBV7-9 joined to TRBJ2-6, with 7 central nucleotides matching TRBD1. The DNA sequence reads TGTGCCAGCAGCCCAGGACAGGCTGATCCTGGGGCCAACGTCCTGACTTTC. Its protein is CASSPGQADPGANVLTF. Extended through the reference TRBV7-9 and TRBJ2-6 proteins, this CDR3 yields the full variable domain: DTGVSQNPRHKITKRGQNVTFRCDPISEHNRLYWYRQTLGQGPEFLTYFQNEAQLEKSRLLSDRFSAERPKGSFSTLEIQRTEQGDSAMYLCASSPGQADPGANVLTFGAGSRLTVL.